Each of the 8 T cell receptor beta chains below was sequenced from the same sample in a study of blood T cells in healthy people across ages. The authors ran a second PCR of about 6 to 11 cycles using a sample-barcoded 5' primer and a J-beta primer mix. In TCRdb, the 5' RACE reads were re-called with MiXCR into one record per CDR3 protein. The sample records 720,000 or so distinct CDR3 sequences, 40% to 45% being singletons. Sequencing was done on a sample of blood. The receptor set was obtained from an elderly man in good health.

This clonotype has only a few counts. The rearrangement joins TRBV9 to TRBJ2-7; maybe TRBD1 (6 bases). CDR3 length equals 14 residues. Germline loops: CDR1 SGDLS, CDR2 YYNGEE. Between the trimmed V and J ends, which lost 4 bases and 3 bases, there was a span of 14 bases. This CDR3 reads CASSIRTENYEQYF. Written as DNA, the CDR3 is TGTGCCAGCAGCATCCGGACAGAGAACTACGAGCAGTACTTC.

This clonotype was detected a few times. V and J are TRBV5-1 and TRBJ2-4; D may match TRBD1 or TRBD2 (5 bases each). The DNA end is more similar to TRBJ2-7, so the J call may be wrong. Germline V gene lookup returns CDR1 SGHRS and CDR2 YFSETQ. The length of the CDR3 is 15 residues. CDR3 sequence reads: CASSRDLQGLYEQYF. In DNA, the CDR3 is TGCGCCAGCAGCCGGGACCTCCAAGGCCTCTACGAGCAGTACTTC.

In this sample, this clonotype turned up a few times. The V and J genes are TRBV7-6 and TRBJ2-5; 7 bases match TRBD2. Trimming removed 2 bases from V and 2 bases from J; junction bases left unmatched: 8. The CDR3 loop spans 16 amino acids. In germline, CDR1 is SGHVS, CDR2 FNYEAQ. This CDR3 is CASSLTPRRGQETQYF. Written as DNA, the CDR3 is TGTGCCAGCAGCTTAACGCCGAGGCGGGGGCAAGAGACCCAGTACTTC.

This chain joins TRBV5-1 and TRBJ1-2; D remains ambiguous. The length of the CDR3 is 14 residues. Trimming took 0 bases from V and 8 from J, leaving 14 bases between them. The germline V gene has CDR1 SGHRS and CDR2 YFSETQ. CDR3 in amino acids: CASSLVSQTGGYTF. DNA for the CDR3: TGCGCCAGCAGCTTGGTTTCGCAAACGGGGGGCTACACCTTC. The full variable domain, its missing parts supplied by reference TRBV5-1 and TRBJ1-2, is KAGVTQTPRYLIKTRGQQVTLSCSPISGHRSVSWYQQTPGQGLQFLFEYFSETQRNKGNFPGRFSGRQFSNSRSEMNVSTLELGDSALYLCASSLVSQTGGYTFGSGTRLTVV.

This clonotype was picked up a small number of times. The rearrangement links TRBV10-2 to TRBJ2-3; maybe TRBD2 (5 bases). Germline V gene lookup returns CDR1 WSHSY and CDR2 SAAADI. CDR3 length: 14 amino acids. The V and J ends lost 2 bases and 6 bases respectively, with 12 bases between them. In DNA form, the CDR3 reads TGCGCCAGCAGTGAGGCCAGAGGCGGGGATACGCAGTATTTT. Protein product: CASSEARGGDTQYF.

In this sample, this clonotype turned up many times. The J gene is TRBJ2-7, the V gene TRBV2; 13 bases agree with TRBD2. The germline V gene encodes CDR1 SNHLY and CDR2 FYNNEI. The CDR3 covers 14 residues. V shed 3 bases, J shed 7 bases, and the junction held 3 bases outside the gene matches. The CDR3 region has the DNA TGTGCCAGCAGTGATACTAGCGGGAGGGAAGAGCAGTACTTC. Amino acid sequence: CASSDTSGREEQYF. The full variable domain, rest sourced from reference TRBV2 and TRBJ2-7, is EPEVTQTPSHQVTQMGQEVILRCVPISNHLYFYWYRQILGQKVEFLVSFYNNEISEKSEIFDDQFSVERPDGSNFTLKIRSTKLEDSAMYFCASSDTSGREEQYFGPGTRLTVT.

The genes are TRBV5-1 and TRBJ1-1; TRBD1 aligns across 9 bases. The V segment lost 3 bases and the J segment 6 bases; nucleotides outside the gene matches: 6. CDR3 length: 14 residues. The germline CDR1 and CDR2 sequences are SGHRS and YFSETQ. The CDR3 sequence is CASSSDRGFSEAFF. The CDR3 nucleotides read TGCGCCAGCAGCTCGGACAGGGGCTTCTCTGAAGCTTTCTTT.

This rearrangement joins TRBV10-3 to TRBJ2-5; D not resolved. The germline V gene encodes CDR1 ENHRY and CDR2 SYGVKD. The CDR3 is 13 amino acids. V was cut by 10 bases and J by 2 bases, with 14 bases left in between. CDR3 DNA: TGTGCCACGGCCCTGCCCTTACAAGAGACCCAGTACTTC. Translating gives CATALPLQETQYF.